The rows below give T cell receptor beta chains drawn from one sample of a study of T cell repertoires in cytomegalovirus infection. Their recognized antigens are unknown. TCRdb independently ran MiXCR on the reads; one entry per CDR3 protein. The sample shows tens of thousands of distinct CDR3 sequences, roughly a quarter of them seen only once. Here the sequenced sample was CD8+ T cells from cultured PBMCs, taken from culture after CMV antigen stimulation. The receptor set was obtained from a human donor in good health (CMV status not recorded). Some clones in this sample may be carry-over from other donors' samples. The CDR3 runs from the conserved cysteine through the conserved F or W. The order of the fields is V gene, CDR3 length, D gene, J gene, CDR3 protein. A D gene is named only where the DNA matches it firmly.

v_gene: TRBV6-1
len: 16
d_gene: TRBD1
j_gene: TRBJ2-1
CDR3aa: CASSKRQGEYYNEQFF

v_gene: TRBV6-1
len: 15
d_gene: TRBD2
j_gene: TRBJ2-3
CDR3aa: CASSEAAGFTDTQYF

v_gene: TRBV30
len: 17
d_gene: TRBD2
j_gene: TRBJ2-3
CDR3aa: CAWSVERGGRGTDTQYF

v_gene: TRBV19
len: 15
d_gene: NA
j_gene: TRBJ2-1
CDR3aa: CASSTLRALYNEQFF

v_gene: TRBV5-6
len: 15
d_gene: NA
j_gene: TRBJ1-1
CDR3aa: CASSLGYGENTEAFF

v_gene: TRBV12-3/TRBV12-4
len: 15
d_gene: TRBD1
j_gene: TRBJ1-1
CDR3aa: CASSTGGTGRTEAFF

v_gene: TRBV4-3
len: 18
d_gene: NA
j_gene: TRBJ2-5
CDR3aa: CASSQELSGSSLQETQYF

v_gene: TRBV27
len: 14
d_gene: NA
j_gene: TRBJ1-1
CDR3aa: CASSFSQGYTEAFF

v_gene: TRBV11-2
len: 13
d_gene: NA
j_gene: TRBJ2-1
CDR3aa: CASSFEAYNEQFF

v_gene: TRBV19
len: 16
d_gene: NA
j_gene: TRBJ1-3
CDR3aa: CASSASRTGSGNTIYF

v_gene: TRBV6-1
len: 13
d_gene: TRBD1
j_gene: TRBJ2-1
CDR3aa: CASRGQGRDEQFF

v_gene: TRBV7-3
len: 15
d_gene: TRBD1
j_gene: TRBJ2-5
CDR3aa: CASSLTGTGMETQYF

v_gene: TRBV20-1
len: 14
d_gene: TRBD2
j_gene: TRBJ2-7
CDR3aa: CSARGLAGSYEQYF

v_gene: TRBV25-1
len: 13
d_gene: NA
j_gene: TRBJ1-3
CDR3aa: CASSESSGNTIYF

v_gene: TRBV6-1
len: 16
d_gene: NA
j_gene: TRBJ1-4
CDR3aa: CASSSGYLATNEKLFF

v_gene: TRBV20-1
len: 16
d_gene: NA
j_gene: TRBJ2-2
CDR3aa: CSARDLRYNSSGELFF

v_gene: TRBV6-2/TRBV6-3
len: 15
d_gene: NA
j_gene: TRBJ1-2
CDR3aa: CASSSNTRGFYGYTF

v_gene: TRBV7-6
len: 17
d_gene: TRBD1
j_gene: TRBJ2-2
CDR3aa: CASMGSLRQGAIGELFF

v_gene: TRBV7-9
len: 14
d_gene: TRBD1
j_gene: TRBJ2-7
CDR3aa: CASSPRDRGHEQYF

v_gene: TRBV28
len: 16
d_gene: TRBD2
j_gene: TRBJ2-7
CDR3aa: CASRIGRWGGDGEQYF

v_gene: TRBV25-1
len: 11
d_gene: NA
j_gene: TRBJ1-1
CDR3aa: CASKSGTEAFF

v_gene: TRBV11-2
len: 14
d_gene: NA
j_gene: TRBJ2-5
CDR3aa: CASSLDWDQETQYF

v_gene: TRBV12-3/TRBV12-4
len: 14
d_gene: NA
j_gene: TRBJ1-2
CDR3aa: CASKETLGPIGYTF

v_gene: TRBV6-5
len: 17
d_gene: NA
j_gene: TRBJ1-6
CDR3aa: CASSYSGQGSYNSPLHF

v_gene: TRBV12-3/TRBV12-4
len: 12
d_gene: NA
j_gene: TRBJ1-5
CDR3aa: CASSLTPQPQHF

v_gene: TRBV4-2
len: 13
d_gene: NA
j_gene: TRBJ1-1
CDR3aa: CASSQGVGTEAFF

v_gene: TRBV9
len: 19
d_gene: NA
j_gene: TRBJ2-1
CDR3aa: CASSVALGVREEAYNEQFF

v_gene: TRBV7-8
len: 14
d_gene: NA
j_gene: TRBJ1-4
CDR3aa: CASSLETVNEKLFF

v_gene: TRBV6-1
len: 16
d_gene: NA
j_gene: TRBJ2-5
CDR3aa: CASSELGGGSRETQYF

v_gene: TRBV29-1
len: 14
d_gene: TRBD2
j_gene: TRBJ2-1
CDR3aa: CSVEDLGTSIEQFF

v_gene: TRBV6-1
len: 14
d_gene: NA
j_gene: TRBJ1-1
CDR3aa: CASSESGEETEAFF

v_gene: TRBV3-1
len: 12
d_gene: NA
j_gene: TRBJ2-1
CDR3aa: CASSQGANEQFF

v_gene: TRBV18
len: 15
d_gene: NA
j_gene: TRBJ1-5
CDR3aa: CVSSPVEGGNQPQHF

v_gene: TRBV11-3
len: 15
d_gene: TRBD1
j_gene: TRBJ1-1
CDR3aa: CASSPGTGKDTEAFF

v_gene: TRBV5-1
len: 14
d_gene: NA
j_gene: TRBJ1-5
CDR3aa: CASSLNTGNQPQHF

v_gene: TRBV6-1
len: 16
d_gene: NA
j_gene: TRBJ2-3
CDR3aa: CATDLAQASSTDTQYF

v_gene: TRBV13
len: 18
d_gene: TRBD2
j_gene: TRBJ2-5
CDR3aa: CASSTPGTSGGLQETQYF